The entry below gives a single TCR beta chain sequence along with its context. The antigen is undetermined. These data belong to a study of human versus mouse CDR3 diversity and MHC coevolution. Study summary: immunoSEQ was reported to reach one in 200,000 T cells sensitivity.

Sequencing was performed with immunoSEQ multiplex PCR; in TCRdb, only in-frame clones are kept and a portion is missing. The sample has approximately 81,000 clones, about 93% seen once. Points from the study as a whole: Six MHC II alleles selected the human T cells.

Trimming cost V 4 bases and J 2 bases, with 12 bases left between them. In germline, CDR1 is SQVTM, CDR2 ANQGSEA. This CDR3 comprises 14 residues. V usage is TRBV29-1 and J usage is TRBJ2-1; perhaps TRBD2 as D (5 bases). Sequenced: naive CD4+ T cells from blood. Subset in this sample: CD45RO-negative CD62L-positive naive CD4 T cells. The TCR was taken from a person between 25 and 70 years old in good health. In DNA form, the CDR3 reads TGCAGCGTTGTCCTTCTAGCAACCTACAATGAGCAGTTCTTC. It translates to CSVVLLATYNEQFF.